This TCR beta chain was profiled in a study of blood T cell repertoires in COVID-19. Overall study: Both acute and convalescent COVID-19 samples were obtained from the United States, Italy and Spain.

As processed by the authors: Reference gene primers were amplified, and this amplification served to estimate nucleated cell counts. The data were produced by immunoSEQ multiplex PCR, yet TCRdb's version contains in-frame clones alone and is incomplete. V and J calls and clone size are given by that table; D and trimming were obtained from the DNA. The sample has around 73,000 clones, roughly three quarters seen once. It was during active infection that Seattle patients were enrolled and then longitudinally followed. Unmatched junction bases numbered 12, after V lost 7 bases and J lost 1 base. The CDR3 runs 19 residues. The V gene's germline CDR1 is LNHDA and CDR2 SQIVND (reference sequence).

The source material was peripheral blood. The sequence derives from a man in his sixties or seventies with COVID-19, enrolled during active disease. V gene TRBV19 combines with J gene TRBJ2-1, with 14 bases matching TRBD2. Here the CDR3 reads CASKTPGLAGVWSYNEQFF. The CDR3 nucleotides are TGTGCCAGTAAGACCCCGGGACTAGCGGGAGTCTGGTCCTACAATGAGCAGTTCTTC.